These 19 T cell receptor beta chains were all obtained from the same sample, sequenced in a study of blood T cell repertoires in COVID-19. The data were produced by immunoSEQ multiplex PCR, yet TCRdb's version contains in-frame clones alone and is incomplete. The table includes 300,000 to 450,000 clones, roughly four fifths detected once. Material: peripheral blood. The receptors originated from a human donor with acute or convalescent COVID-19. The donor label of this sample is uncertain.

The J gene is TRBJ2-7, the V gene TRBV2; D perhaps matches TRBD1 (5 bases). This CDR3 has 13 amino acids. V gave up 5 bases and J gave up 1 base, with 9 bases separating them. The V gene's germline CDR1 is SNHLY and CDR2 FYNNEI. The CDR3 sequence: CASSTDRSYEQYF. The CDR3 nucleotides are TGTGCCAGCAGTACCGACAGATCCTACGAGCAGTACTTC. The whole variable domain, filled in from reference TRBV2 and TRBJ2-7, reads EPEVTQTPSHQVTQMGQEVILRCVPISNHLYFYWYRQILGQKVEFLVSFYNNEISEKSEIFDDQFSVERPDGSNFTLKIRSTKLEDSAMYFCASSTDRSYEQYFGPGTRLTVT.

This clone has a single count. CDR3: CASSSGREQFF. DNA for the CDR3: TGTGCCAGCAGTTCAGGTCGGGAGCAGTTCTTC. V is TRBV27 and J is TRBJ2-1; D remains unclear. The CDR3 has 11 residues. Germline V lookup: CDR1 MNHEY, CDR2 SMNVEV (reference sequence). V lost 4 bases, J lost 10 bases, and 8 bases lay in between.

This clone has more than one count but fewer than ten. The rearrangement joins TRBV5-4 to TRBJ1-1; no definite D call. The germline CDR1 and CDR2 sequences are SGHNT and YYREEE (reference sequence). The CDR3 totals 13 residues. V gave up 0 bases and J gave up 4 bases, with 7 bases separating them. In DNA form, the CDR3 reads TGTGCCAGCAGCTTGGCGGAGGGCACTGAAGCTTTCTTT. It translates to CASSLAEGTEAFF.

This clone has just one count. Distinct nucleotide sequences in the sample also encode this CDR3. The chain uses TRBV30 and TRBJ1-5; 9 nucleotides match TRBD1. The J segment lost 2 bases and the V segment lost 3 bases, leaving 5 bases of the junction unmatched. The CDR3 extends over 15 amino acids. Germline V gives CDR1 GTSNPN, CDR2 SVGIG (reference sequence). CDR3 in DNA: TGTGCCTGGAGCGCACAGGGGGCTGGCAATCAGCCCCAGCATTTT. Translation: CAWSAQGAGNQPQHF.

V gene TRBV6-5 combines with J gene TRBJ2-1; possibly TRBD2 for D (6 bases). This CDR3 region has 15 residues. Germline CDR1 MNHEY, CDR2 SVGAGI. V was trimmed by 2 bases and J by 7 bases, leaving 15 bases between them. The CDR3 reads CASSYHGRGGNEQFF. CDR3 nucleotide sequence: TGTGCCAGCAGTTACCACGGGCGGGGTGGAAATGAGCAGTTCTTC.

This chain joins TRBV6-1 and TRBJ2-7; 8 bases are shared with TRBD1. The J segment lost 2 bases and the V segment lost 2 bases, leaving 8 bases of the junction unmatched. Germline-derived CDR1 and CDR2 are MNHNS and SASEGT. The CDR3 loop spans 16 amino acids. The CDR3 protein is CASSESWTGITYEQYF. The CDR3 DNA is TGTGCCAGCAGTGAATCGTGGACAGGGATTACCTACGAGCAGTACTTC.

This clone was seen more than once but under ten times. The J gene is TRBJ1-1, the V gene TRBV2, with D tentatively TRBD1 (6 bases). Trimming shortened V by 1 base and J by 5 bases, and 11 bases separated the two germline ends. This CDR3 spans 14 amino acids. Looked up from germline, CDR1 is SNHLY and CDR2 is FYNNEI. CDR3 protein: CASSEGLRGTEAFF. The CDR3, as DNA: TGTGCCAGCAGTGAAGGCTTAAGGGGGACTGAAGCTTTCTTT.

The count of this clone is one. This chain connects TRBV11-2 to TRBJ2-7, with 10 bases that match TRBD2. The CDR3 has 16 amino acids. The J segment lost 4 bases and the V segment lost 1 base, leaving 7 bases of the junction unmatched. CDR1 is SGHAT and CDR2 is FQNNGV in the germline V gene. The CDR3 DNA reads TGTGCCAGCAGCTTAGGTTCCAGCGGGAGGGTATACGAGCAGTACTTC. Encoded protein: CASSLGSSGRVYEQYF. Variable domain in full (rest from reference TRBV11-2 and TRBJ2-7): EAGVAQSPRYKIIEKRQSVAFWCNPISGHATLYWYQQILGQGPKLLIQFQNNGVVDDSQLPKDRFSAERLKGVDSTLKIQPAKLEDSAVYLCASSLGSSGRVYEQYFGPGTRLTVT.

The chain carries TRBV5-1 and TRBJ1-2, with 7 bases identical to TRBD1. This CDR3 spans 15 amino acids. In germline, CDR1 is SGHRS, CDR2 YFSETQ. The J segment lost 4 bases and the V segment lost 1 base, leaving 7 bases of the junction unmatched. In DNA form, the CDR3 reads TGCGCCAGCAGCTTGAGTGCGACAGGGACCTATGGCTACACCTTC. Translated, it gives CASSLSATGTYGYTF.

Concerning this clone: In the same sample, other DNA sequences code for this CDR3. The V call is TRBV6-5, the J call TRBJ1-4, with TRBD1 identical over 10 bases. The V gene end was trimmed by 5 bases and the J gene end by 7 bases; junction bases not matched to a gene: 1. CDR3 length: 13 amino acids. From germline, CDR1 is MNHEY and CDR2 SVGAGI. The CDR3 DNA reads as TGTGCCAGCAGTCGGGACAGGGGTGAAAAACTGTTTTTT. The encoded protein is CASSRDRGEKLFF.

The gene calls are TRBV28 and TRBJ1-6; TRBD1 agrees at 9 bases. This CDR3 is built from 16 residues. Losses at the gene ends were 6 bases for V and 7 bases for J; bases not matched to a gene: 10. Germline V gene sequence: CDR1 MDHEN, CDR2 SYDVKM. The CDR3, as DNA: TGTGCCAGCAGGGGATCAACAGGGGGCAGGAATTCACCCCTCCACTTT. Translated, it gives CASRGSTGGRNSPLHF.

CDR3 DNA sequence: TGTGCCAGCAGCCCAAGAGGCAGTCTCCTCTATGGCTACACCTTC. Amino acid sequence: CASSPRGSLLYGYTF. The rearrangement links TRBV7-9 to TRBJ1-2; no firm D call. The CDR3 consists of 15 residues. Trimming stripped 5 bases from V and 4 bases from J, with 17 bases between. Germline CDR1 and CDR2: SEHNR and FQNEAQ (reference sequence).

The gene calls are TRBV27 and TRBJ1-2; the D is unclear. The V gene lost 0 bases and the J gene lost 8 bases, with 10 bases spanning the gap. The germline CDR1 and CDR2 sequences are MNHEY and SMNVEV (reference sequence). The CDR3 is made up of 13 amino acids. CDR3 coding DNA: TGTGCCAGCAGTTTATCGTTAGGAGGGGGCTACACCTTC. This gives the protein CASSLSLGGGYTF.

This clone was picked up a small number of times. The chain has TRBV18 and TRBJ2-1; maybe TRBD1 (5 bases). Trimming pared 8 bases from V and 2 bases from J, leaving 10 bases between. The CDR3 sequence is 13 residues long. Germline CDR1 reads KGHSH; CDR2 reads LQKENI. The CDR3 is CASARQTYNEQFF. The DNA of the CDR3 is TGTGCCAGCGCCCGACAGACCTACAATGAGCAGTTCTTC.

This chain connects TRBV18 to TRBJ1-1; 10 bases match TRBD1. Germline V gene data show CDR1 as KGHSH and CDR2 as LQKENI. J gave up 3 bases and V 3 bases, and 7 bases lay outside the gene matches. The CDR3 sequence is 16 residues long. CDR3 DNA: TGTGCCAGCTCACCTCGACAGGGGGCTCTGGACACTGAAGCTTTCTTT. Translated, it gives CASSPRQGALDTEAFF.

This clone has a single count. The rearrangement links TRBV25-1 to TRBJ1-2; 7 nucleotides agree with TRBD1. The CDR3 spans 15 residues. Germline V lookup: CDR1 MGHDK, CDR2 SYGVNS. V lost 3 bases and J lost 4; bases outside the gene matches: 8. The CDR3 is CASSEPNRGGYGYTF. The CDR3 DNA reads TGTGCCAGCAGTGAGCCGAACAGGGGCGGCTATGGCTACACCTTC.

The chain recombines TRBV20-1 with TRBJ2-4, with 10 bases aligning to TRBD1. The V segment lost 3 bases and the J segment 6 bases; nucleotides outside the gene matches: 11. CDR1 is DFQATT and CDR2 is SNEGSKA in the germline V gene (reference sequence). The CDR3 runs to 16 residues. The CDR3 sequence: CSASPHRTGGVNIQYF. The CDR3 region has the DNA TGCAGTGCTAGTCCCCACCGGACAGGGGGAGTAAACATTCAGTACTTC.

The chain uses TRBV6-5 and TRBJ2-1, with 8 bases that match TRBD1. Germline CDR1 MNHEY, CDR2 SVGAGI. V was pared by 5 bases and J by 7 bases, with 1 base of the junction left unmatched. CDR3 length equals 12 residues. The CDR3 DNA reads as TGTGCCAGCAGTCGGACAGGGAATGAGCAGTTCTTC. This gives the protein CASSRTGNEQFF.

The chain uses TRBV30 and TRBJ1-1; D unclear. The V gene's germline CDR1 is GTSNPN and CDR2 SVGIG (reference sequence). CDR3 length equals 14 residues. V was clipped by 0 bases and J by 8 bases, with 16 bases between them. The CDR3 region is CAWSVLRSYREAFF. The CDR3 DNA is TGTGCCTGGAGTGTACTTAGAAGTTATCGGGAAGCTTTCTTT.